The 32 T cell receptor beta chains below all came from one sample that was sequenced in a study of T cell responses to AZD1222 COVID-19 vaccine. Generated by immunoSEQ multiplex PCR, the TCRdb table keeps only in-frame clones and is missing some. The data hold approximately 120,000 clones, with about 92% observed a single time. The sequenced sample was peripheral blood, obtained on day 0 of MenACWY control vaccination. The receptors were sampled from an adult in good health.

V gene TRBV5-1 combines with J gene TRBJ2-5, with TRBD2 matching 10 bases. Germline loops: CDR1 SGHRS, CDR2 YFSETQ. Germline trimming cut 5 bases from V and 2 bases from J; bases unmatched to any gene: 12. The CDR3 loop spans 17 amino acids. CDR3 sequence: CASSPGRPAGGQETQYF. The CDR3, as DNA: TGCGCCAGCAGTCCAGGGAGGCCAGCGGGAGGGCAAGAGACCCAGTACTTC.

The chain combines TRBV7-9 with TRBJ2-1, with D hard to call. Trimming took 2 bases from V and 7 from J, leaving 12 bases between them. Germline V CDR1 and CDR2: SEHNR, FQNEAQ (reference sequence). CDR3 length: 14 residues. The CDR3 region is CASSLYPARNEQFF. The DNA of the CDR3 is TGTGCCAGCAGCTTATACCCAGCGAGGAATGAGCAGTTCTTC.

The rearrangement joins TRBV5-1 to TRBJ2-1; 8 bases are a match to TRBD1. Per germline, CDR1 SGHRS and CDR2 YFSETQ. The CDR3 sequence is 17 residues long. Trimming took 4 bases from V and 9 from J; bases not matched to a gene: 18. The chain's CDR3 is CASSRQGARTDPGEQFF. CDR3 DNA: TGCGCCAGCAGCCGTCAGGGGGCGAGGACGGATCCGGGTGAGCAGTTCTTC. Based on the CDR3 plus reference TRBV5-1 and TRBJ2-1, the full variable domain is KAGVTQTPRYLIKTRGQQVTLSCSPISGHRSVSWYQQTPGQGLQFLFEYFSETQRNKGNFPGRFSGRQFSNSRSEMNVSTLELGDSALYLCASSRQGARTDPGEQFFGPGTRLTVL.

The chain combines TRBV18 with TRBJ2-6, with D tentatively TRBD1 (6 bases). Germline V gene data show CDR1 as KGHSH and CDR2 as LQKENI. The length of the CDR3 is 16 residues. V lost 6 bases, J lost 0 bases, and 12 bases lay in between. CDR3 protein: CASSDRTLSGANVLTF. In DNA form, the CDR3 reads TGTGCCAGCTCCGACAGGACCCTCTCTGGGGCCAACGTCCTGACTTTC.

This chain connects TRBV15 to TRBJ2-1; TRBD2 matches 9 bases. Unmatched junction bases numbered 20, after V lost 1 base and J lost 4 bases. The CDR3 consists of 21 residues. Per the germline V gene, CDR1 is LNHNV and CDR2 is YYDKDF (reference sequence). CDR3 loop: CATSRGGGAGLAAPWYNEQFF. The CDR3 bases are TGTGCCACCAGCAGAGGCGGCGGAGCGGGACTAGCAGCCCCTTGGTACAATGAGCAGTTCTTC.

The rearrangement joins TRBV6-5 to TRBJ1-6, with no clear D. The germline V gene has CDR1 MNHEY and CDR2 SVGAGI. V lost 6 bases to trimming and J lost 7 bases, with 16 bases between them. The CDR3 covers 15 residues. This CDR3 reads CASSSSDPGNSPLHF. The CDR3 nucleotides are TGTGCCAGCAGCTCCTCGGACCCTGGAAATTCACCCCTCCACTTT.

The chain is built from TRBV21-1 and TRBJ2-6; the table's D call of TRBD2 was not tested on the DNA. TRBV21-1 is tagged as a pseudogene. The length of the CDR3 is 15 residues. DNA for the CDR3: TGTGCCAGCAGTGCGGGTTGCTCTGGGGCCAACGTCCTGACTTTC. It is translated as CASSAGCSGANVLTF.

This clone has just one count. The V call is TRBV6-5, the J call TRBJ1-5; 9 nucleotides align to TRBD1. The germline V gene encodes CDR1 MNHEY and CDR2 SVGAGI. J gave up 6 bases and V 6 bases, and 9 bases lay outside the gene matches. This CDR3 has 15 residues. The CDR3 protein is CASSQGGTGRQPQHF. The CDR3 coding sequence is TGTGCCAGCAGCCAAGGGGGGACAGGGCGTCAGCCCCAGCATTTT.

This sequence joins TRBV27 and TRBJ1-5; the D is unclear. The CDR3 is made up of 14 amino acids. Germline-derived CDR1 and CDR2 are MNHEY and SMNVEV (reference sequence). Trimming removed 0 bases at V and 2 bases at J, with 5 bases between. CDR3 in DNA: TGTGCCAGCAGTTTATCCGGTGGCAATCAGCCCCAGCATTTT. Its translation is CASSLSGGNQPQHF.

The chain is built from TRBV28 and TRBJ1-5, with 7 nucleotides matching TRBD1. Germline CDR1 and CDR2: MDHEN and SYDVKM. This CDR3 has 16 residues. The V segment lost 2 bases and the J segment 7 bases; nucleotides outside the gene matches: 11. CDR3 DNA sequence: TGTGCCAGCAGTTTAAAAACTCGACAGGGCGAACAGCCCCAGCATTTT. Encoded protein: CASSLKTRQGEQPQHF.

The rearrangement uses TRBV25-1 and TRBJ2-7; weak D call: TRBD1 (5 bases). Trimming took 5 bases from V and 0 from J, leaving 14 bases between them. The germline gives CDR1 MGHDK, CDR2 SYGVNS. CDR3 size: 15 residues. The CDR3 DNA reads TGTGCCAGCAGTAGCTCGACAGTGAGCTCCTACGAGCAGTACTTC. Its translation is CASSSSTVSSYEQYF.

This chain joins TRBV3-1 (or the pseudogene TRBV3-2) and TRBJ2-1, with TRBD1 matching 8 bases. The CDR3 totals 15 residues. Trimming cost V 6 bases and J 1 base; bases outside gene matches: 5. Germline CDR1 and CDR2: LGHDT and YNNKEL (reference sequence). The CDR3 nucleotides are TGTGCCAGCAGTCTAGGACAGGGATCCTACAATGAGCAGTTCTTC. Translating gives CASSLGQGSYNEQFF.

This clone was detected only once. The chain is built from TRBV5-5 and TRBJ2-3; 14 bases align to TRBD2. The CDR3 has 16 amino acids. Germline V gene sequence: CDR1 SGHKS, CDR2 YYEKEE (reference sequence). V lost 6 bases and J lost 2; bases outside the gene matches: 5. CDR3 sequence reads: CASTRLAGGPTDTQYF. The CDR3 DNA reads TGTGCCAGCACCAGACTAGCGGGGGGGCCCACAGATACGCAGTATTTT.

The chain carries TRBV19 and TRBJ1-2, with TRBD1 matching over 7 bases. Germline V gives CDR1 LNHDA, CDR2 SQIVND (reference sequence). The ends lost 4 bases at V and 4 bases at J; junction bases unmatched: 9. The CDR3 is 15 residues long. The CDR3 nucleotides read TGTGCCAGTAGTAAATCGCAGGGGGGACTCTATGGCTACACCTTC. It yields the protein CASSKSQGGLYGYTF.

The CDR3 DNA reads TGTGCCAGCAGTGACTCACCGGGCGGAACCACAGATACGCAGTATTTT. It codes for CASSDSPGGTTDTQYF. The chain couples TRBV6-4 to TRBJ2-3; D gene uncertain. Germline CDR1 and CDR2: MRHNA and SNTAGT. This CDR3 spans 16 amino acids. V lost 0 bases and J lost 2, with 12 bases in between.

The gene calls are TRBV25-1 and TRBJ2-2, with D perhaps matching TRBD1 (5 bases). This CDR3 is 14 amino acids long. In germline, CDR1 is MGHDK, CDR2 SYGVNS. V was clipped by 2 bases and J by 4 bases, with 8 bases between them. CDR3 in DNA: TGTGCCAGCAGTGAAGGAGACAGCACCGGGGAGCTGTTTTTT. Its translation: CASSEGDSTGELFF. The complete variable domain, with remaining parts taken from reference TRBV25-1 and TRBJ2-2, reads EADIYQTPRYLVIGTGKKITLECSQTMGHDKMYWYQQDPGMELHLIHYSYGVNSTEKGDLSSESTVSRIRTEHFPLTLESARPSHTSQYLCASSEGDSTGELFFGEGSRLTVL.

A single count supports this clone. The chain uses TRBV19 and TRBJ2-7, with a tentative D call TRBD2 (6 bases). The CDR3 consists of 14 residues. Looked up from germline, CDR1 is LNHDA and CDR2 is SQIVND (reference sequence). The V end was cut by 5 bases, the J end by 4 bases, with 15 bases between. For the CDR3, the DNA is TGTGCCAGTAGTTCCACCGGGACTTCATACGAGCAGTACTTC. It encodes CASSSTGTSYEQYF.

The V gene is TRBV30, the J gene TRBJ1-6; 8 bases are shared with TRBD1. With 2 bases clipped from V and 8 bases from J, the junction kept 5 bases outside the gene matches. Germline-derived CDR1 and CDR2 are GTSNPN and SVGIG (reference sequence). The length of the CDR3 is 14 residues. CDR3 loop: CAWSTRTGYSPLHF. The CDR3 coding sequence is TGTGCCTGGAGTACCCGGACAGGGTATTCACCCCTCCACTTT.

The V gene is TRBV7-9, the J gene TRBJ1-2; D unresolved. Trimming removed 2 bases at V and 2 bases at J, with 9 bases between. Germline V lookup: CDR1 SEHNR, CDR2 FQNEAQ (reference sequence). The CDR3 extends over 14 amino acids. In DNA form, the CDR3 reads TGTGCCAGCAGCTTAAGCGAGGTCAACTATGGCTACACCTTC. Protein sequence: CASSLSEVNYGYTF.

This chain connects TRBV18 to TRBJ1-4; D unresolved. The V end was cut by 2 bases, the J end by 5 bases, with 12 bases between. CDR1 is KGHSH, CDR2 LQKENI, per germline. The CDR3 consists of 15 residues. The CDR3 DNA sequence: TGTGCCAGCTCACCAGAGAAGGTGACGAATGAAAAACTGTTTTTT. Protein: CASSPEKVTNEKLFF.

The V gene is TRBV2, the J gene TRBJ1-2, with TRBD1 matching 9 bases. The V gene end was trimmed by 6 bases and the J gene end by 2 bases; junction bases not matched to a gene: 16. This CDR3 has 18 amino acids. The germline V gene has CDR1 SNHLY and CDR2 FYNNEI. The CDR3 nucleotides read TGTGCCAGCAGGGGGGCCCGGACAGGGGAGGTTGGGAACTATGGCTACACCTTC. Its protein is CASRGARTGEVGNYGYTF.

This clone was recorded only once. The chain uses TRBV19 and TRBJ1-5; maybe TRBD1 (6 bases). The CDR3 spans 18 residues. The V and J ends lost 1 base and 3 bases respectively, with 19 bases between them. Germline CDR1 is LNHDA and CDR2 is SQIVND (reference sequence). CDR3 amino acids: CASSIAVSPTGPNQPQHF. CDR3 nucleotide sequence: TGTGCCAGTAGTATAGCCGTTTCTCCGACAGGCCCCAATCAGCCCCAGCATTTT.

The chain has TRBV11-2 and TRBJ2-7; D ambiguous. Germline CDR1 and CDR2: SGHAT and FQNNGV. The CDR3 consists of 13 residues. V was shortened by 4 bases and J by 2 bases, with 9 bases between the two germline ends. The CDR3 nucleotides are TGTGCCAGCAGCTACGATCGCCCCTACGAGCAGTACTTC. Its protein is CASSYDRPYEQYF.

The rearrangement links TRBV9 to TRBJ1-1, with D possibly being TRBD1 (5 bases). V gave up 4 bases and J gave up 8 bases, with 15 bases separating them. The V gene's germline CDR1 is SGDLS and CDR2 YYNGEE. There are 13 residues in the CDR3. For the CDR3, the DNA is TGTGCCAGCAGCCCCAGCGCGGGGCCCGAAGCTTTCTTT. Protein sequence: CASSPSAGPEAFF.

The J gene is TRBJ1-1, the V gene TRBV6-1; no clear D gene. Germline assignment: CDR1 MNHNS and CDR2 SASEGT. CDR3 size: 14 residues. Trimming shortened V by 2 bases and J by 5 bases, and 12 bases separated the two germline ends. CDR3 DNA sequence: TGTGCCAGCAGTGAATTATGGCAAGGGACTGAAGCTTTCTTT. It is translated as CASSELWQGTEAFF.

The V and J genes are TRBV7-2 and TRBJ2-2; D remains ambiguous. With 0 bases removed from V and 2 bases from J, the gap between germline ends came to 7 bases. The germline CDR1 and CDR2 sequences are SGHTA and FQGNSA. CDR3 size: 15 residues. CDR3 loop: CASSLARLNTGELFF. Here the CDR3 DNA reads TGTGCCAGCAGCTTAGCGCGGCTAAACACCGGGGAGCTGTTTTTT. Full variable domain (outside the CDR3, taken from reference TRBV7-2 and TRBJ2-2): GAGVSQSPSNKVTEKGKDVELRCDPISGHTALYWYRQSLGQGLEFLIYFQGNSAPDKSGLPSDRFSAERTGGSVSTLTIQRTQQEDSAVYLCASSLARLNTGELFFGEGSRLTVL.

The CDR3 DNA follows: TGTGCCAGCAGTGTAAAGGGCTTGACTGGGGCCAACGTCCTGACTTTC. Encoded protein: CASSVKGLTGANVLTF. V usage is TRBV25-1 and J usage is TRBJ2-6; D ambiguous. The V and J ends lost 4 bases and 2 bases respectively, with 12 bases between them. This CDR3 comprises 16 residues. In germline, CDR1 is MGHDK, CDR2 SYGVNS. Full variable domain (missing parts from reference TRBV25-1 and TRBJ2-6): EADIYQTPRYLVIGTGKKITLECSQTMGHDKMYWYQQDPGMELHLIHYSYGVNSTEKGDLSSESTVSRIRTEHFPLTLESARPSHTSQYLCASSVKGLTGANVLTFGAGSRLTVL.

The chain has TRBV5-1 and TRBJ2-1, with 9 bases matching TRBD2. V dropped 2 bases and J dropped 2; count of bases not matched to a gene: 5. The CDR3 is made up of 16 amino acids. Germline loops: CDR1 SGHRS, CDR2 YFSETQ. The chain's CDR3 is CASSFTTSGPYNEQFF. CDR3 sequence (DNA): TGCGCCAGCAGCTTCACAACTAGCGGGCCCTACAATGAGCAGTTCTTC.

The CDR3 coding sequence is TGTGCCAGCACCACCGCCGCAGGGGGCAATTCACCCCTCCACTTT. The encoded protein is CASTTAAGGNSPLHF. The chain is built from TRBV5-4 and TRBJ1-6; 8 positions agree with TRBD1. Looked up from germline, CDR1 is SGHNT and CDR2 is YYREEE (reference sequence). CDR3 length: 15 residues. J was trimmed by 7 bases and V by 6 bases; bases with no gene match: 9.

DNA of the CDR3: TGTGCCAGTGGTTGGACTGGGGGCAATCAGCCCCAGCATTTT. This sequence encodes CASGWTGGNQPQHF. The chain employs TRBV19 and TRBJ1-5; D gene unclear. This CDR3 region has 14 residues. The V end lost 8 bases, the J end lost 2 bases, and 13 bases lay between the germline ends. Germline CDR1 and CDR2: LNHDA and SQIVND (reference sequence).

CDR3 sequence: CASSLGKQGNGYTF. CDR3 in DNA: TGTGCCAGCAGCTTAGGAAAACAGGGTAACGGCTACACCTTC. V usage is TRBV7-9 and J usage is TRBJ1-2, with D possibly being TRBD1 (6 bases). The CDR3 spans 14 residues. Germline CDR1 SEHNR, CDR2 FQNEAQ (reference sequence). Between the trimmed V and J ends, which lost 1 base and 8 bases, there was a span of 14 bases.

This clone was detected only once. The V call is TRBV4-2, the J call TRBJ1-4; D might be TRBD1 (6 bases). Trimming took 0 bases from V and 10 from J, leaving 15 bases between them. In germline, CDR1 is LGHNA, CDR2 YNFKEQ. The CDR3 consists of 15 residues. CDR3 in amino acids: CASSQDGGGVRKLFF. Here the CDR3 DNA reads TGTGCCAGCAGCCAAGATGGTGGGGGCGTACGAAAACTGTTTTTT.